The present entry profiles one T cell receptor beta chain with its context. Per the authors' pipeline: Amplification with reference gene primers provided the estimates of nucleated cell counts. Using immunoSEQ multiplex PCR, the repertoire was profiled, and TCRdb retains in-frame clones only, with some absent. The DNA gave D and trimming, while V, J and clone size come from that table. This table holds 40,000 to 50,000 clones, more than 70% found once. This sample was included in a study of blood T cell repertoires in COVID-19. Whole-study context: Sites across the United States, Italy and Spain contributed samples from acute and convalescent COVID-19. Nucleic acid was either cDNA or gDNA, and it came from T cells, B-cell-depleted T cells, or PBMCs.

The specimen was peripheral blood. This receptor was obtained from a man between 65 and 85 years old with acute or convalescent COVID-19.

The CDR3 nucleotides read TGCGCCAGCTCGGTCGGGGATTACACAGATACGCAGTATTTT. Encoded protein: CASSVGDYTDTQYF. This chain links TRBV5-1 with TRBJ2-3, with a possible D match to TRBD2 (5 bases). The CDR3 contains 14 residues. Germline CDR1 reads SGHRS; CDR2 reads YFSETQ. The germline V and J ends were trimmed by 7 bases and 2 bases, with 14 bases remaining between them.